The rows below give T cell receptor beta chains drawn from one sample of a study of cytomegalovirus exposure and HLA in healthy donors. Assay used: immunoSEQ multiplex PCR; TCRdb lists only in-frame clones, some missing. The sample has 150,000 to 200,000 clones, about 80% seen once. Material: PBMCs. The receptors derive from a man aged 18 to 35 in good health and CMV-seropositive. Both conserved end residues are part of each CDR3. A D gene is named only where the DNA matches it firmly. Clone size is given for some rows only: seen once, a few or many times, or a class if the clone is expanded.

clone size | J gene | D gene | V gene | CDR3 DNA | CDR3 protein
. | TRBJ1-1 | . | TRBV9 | TGTGCCAGCAGCCCCGGGGGACGGGGGAACACTGAAGCTTTCTTT | CASSPGGRGNTEAFF
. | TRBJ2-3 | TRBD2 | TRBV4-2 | TGTGCCACTAAGCGCGGGGGGGCAACAGATACGCAGTATTTT | CATKRGGATDTQYF
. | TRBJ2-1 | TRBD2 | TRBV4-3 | TGCGCCAGCAGCCGTACTAGCGGGGGTATCTACAATGAGCAGTTCTTC | CASSRTSGGIYNEQFF
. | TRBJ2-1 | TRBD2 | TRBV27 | TGTGCCAGCAGTTTGGGACTAGCGGGAGGCGATGAGCAGTTCTTC | CASSLGLAGGDEQFF
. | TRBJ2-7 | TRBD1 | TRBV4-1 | TGCGCCAGCAGCCAAGATGGGACAGGAGTCCTCGAGCAGTACTTC | CASSQDGTGVLEQYF
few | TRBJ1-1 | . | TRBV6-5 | TGTGCCAGCACAGGTAGGGGTCATGGTGAAGCTTTCTTT | CASTGRGHGEAFF
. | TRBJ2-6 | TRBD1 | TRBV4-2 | TGTGCCAGCAGCCAAGATACGACCGGGACAGGGATTAGCTCTGGGGCCAACGTCCTGACTTTC | CASSQDTTGTGISSGANVLTF
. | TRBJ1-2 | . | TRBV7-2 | TGTGCCAGCAGCGCAACAGTCGACTATGGCTACACCTTC | CASSATVDYGYTF
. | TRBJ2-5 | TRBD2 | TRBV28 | TGTGCCAGCAGTTTGGGGCGGGAGGGCCCTCTGTGGACCCAGTACTTC | CASSLGREGPLWTQYF
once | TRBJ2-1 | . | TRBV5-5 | TGTGCCAGCAGCCAATCGGGAGTGGGGGGTCTCCGGTTCTTC | CASSQSGVGGLRFF
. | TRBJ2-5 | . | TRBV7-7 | TGTGCCAGCAGCCGCGTCAGGGGCTACCAAGAGACCCAGTACTTC | CASSRVRGYQETQYF
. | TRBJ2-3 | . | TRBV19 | TGTGCCAGTAGTATTACGGCAGCGAGCACAGATACGCAGTATTTT | CASSITAASTDTQYF
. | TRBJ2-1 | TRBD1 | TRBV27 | TGTGCCACCTCGACGGACAGGGTCGGCTATGAGCAGTTCTTC | CATSTDRVGYEQFF
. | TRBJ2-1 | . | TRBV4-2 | TGTGCCAGCAGCCAAGCAGTGGGGGCTTTGACTGGGCAGTTCTTC | CASSQAVGALTGQFF
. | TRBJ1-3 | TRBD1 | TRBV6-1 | TGTGCCAGCAGTGAAGCGGGGACAGGCTCTGGAAACACCATATATTTT | CASSEAGTGSGNTIYF
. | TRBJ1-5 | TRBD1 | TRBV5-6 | TGTGCCAGCAGCTGGGGGTCAGGGGGGAATCAGCCCCAGCATTTT | CASSWGSGGNQPQHF
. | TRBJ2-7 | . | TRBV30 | TGTGCCTGGGGGGAGTTAGCTTACGACGAGCAGTACTTC | CAWGELAYDEQYF
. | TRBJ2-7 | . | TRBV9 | TGTGTCAGCAGCGCCCTTCGGGGCGAGCAGTACTTC | CVSSALRGEQYF
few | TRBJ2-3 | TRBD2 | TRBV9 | TGTGCCAGCAGCGTAGCACTGGGAGGGGATACGCAGTATTTT | CASSVALGGDTQYF
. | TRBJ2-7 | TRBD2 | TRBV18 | TGTGCCAGCTCACCACGTTCCCCAGCGGGAGCGGTCTACGAGCAGTACTTC | CASSPRSPAGAVYEQYF
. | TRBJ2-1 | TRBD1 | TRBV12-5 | TGTGCTAGTGGTTGGACCGGGACAGCAAGAAAGCAGTTCTTC | CASGWTGTARKQFF
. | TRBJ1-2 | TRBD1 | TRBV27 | TGTGCCAGCAGTTTTTCTAGGACAGGGACGGCTGGCTACACCTTC | CASSFSRTGTAGYTF
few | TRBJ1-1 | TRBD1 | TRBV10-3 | TGTGCCATCAGTGAAACAGGGGGCGCGAGACCTGAAGCTTTCTTT | CAISETGGARPEAFF
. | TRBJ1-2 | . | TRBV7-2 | TGTGCCAGCAGCTTAGCGCCAGACGGACAGCGGGGGGACGGCTACACCTTC | CASSLAPDGQRGDGYTF
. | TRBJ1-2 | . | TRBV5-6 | TGTGCCAGCAGCCCCCGGGACAATTCTTATGGCTACACCTTC | CASSPRDNSYGYTF
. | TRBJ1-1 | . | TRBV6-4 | TGTGCCAGCAGTGAGTCGGATGGAGGGTTGAACACTGAAGCTTTCTTT | CASSESDGGLNTEAFF
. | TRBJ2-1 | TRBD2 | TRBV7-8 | TGTGCCAGCAGCTTAGTGGGATGGCTAGCGGGAGCGGGACATTACAATGAGCAGTTCTTC | CASSLVGWLAGAGHYNEQFF
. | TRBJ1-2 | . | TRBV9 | TGTGCCAGCAGCGGAGAGGGGGGGCTTCTCGACTATGGCTACACCTTC | CASSGEGGLLDYGYTF
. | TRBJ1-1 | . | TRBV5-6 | TGTGCCAGCAGCTTGGCCCAGGGTAGGGACACTGAAGCTTTCTTT | CASSLAQGRDTEAFF
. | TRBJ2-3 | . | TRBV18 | TGTGCCAGCTCACCACAGTGGGGGGAAGATACGCAGTATTTT | CASSPQWGEDTQYF
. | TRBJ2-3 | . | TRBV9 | TGTGCCAGCAGCGTATCACTCCACAGGCCCACAGATACGCAGTATTTT | CASSVSLHRPTDTQYF
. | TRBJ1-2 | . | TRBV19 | TGTGCCAGTAGTGTATCCCAGGGTGGTTATGGCTACACCTTC | CASSVSQGGYGYTF
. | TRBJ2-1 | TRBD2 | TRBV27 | TGTGCCAGCAGTTTACAGTGGGGGGGATTCGATGAGCAGTTCTTC | CASSLQWGGFDEQFF
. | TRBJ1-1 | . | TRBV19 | TGTGCCAGTAGTATATCGGCAGGGTGGGACACTGAAGCTTTCTTT | CASSISAGWDTEAFF
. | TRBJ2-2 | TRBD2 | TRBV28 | TGTGCCAGCAGTTTATGGTTAGCGGGGGGCGCCGGGGAGCTGTTTTTT | CASSLWLAGGAGELFF
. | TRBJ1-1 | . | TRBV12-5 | TGTGCTAGTGGCTTCGACAGGAACACTGAAGCTTTCTTT | CASGFDRNTEAFF
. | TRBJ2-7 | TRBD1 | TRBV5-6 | TGTGCCAGCAGCTGGGGACAGGGCCAGGGCTCCTACGAGCAGTACTTC | CASSWGQGQGSYEQYF
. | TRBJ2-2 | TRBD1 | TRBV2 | TGTGCCAGCAGTGAAACCCCACAGGGGGCGCGGACCAACACCGGGAAGCTGTTTTTT | CASSETPQGARTNTGKLFF
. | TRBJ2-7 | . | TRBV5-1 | TGCGCCAGCAGCTTGGTCAGGGGACCCTACGAGCAGTACTTC | CASSLVRGPYEQYF
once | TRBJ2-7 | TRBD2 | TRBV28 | TGTGCCAGCAGTTTAGCGGGAGCGCAATACGAGCAGTACTTC | CASSLAGAQYEQYF
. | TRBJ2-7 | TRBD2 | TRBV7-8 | TGTGCCAGCAGCCTTGGCAGGCTGAGACCGAGCGGGAGGCCCTACGAGCAGTACTTC | CASSLGRLRPSGRPYEQYF
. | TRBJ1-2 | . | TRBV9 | TGTGCCAGCAGCGTAGGGGGCAGCAGCAACTATGGCTACACCTTC | CASSVGGSSNYGYTF
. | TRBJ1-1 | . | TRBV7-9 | TGTGCCAGCAGCTTTACAGGGAGTGGTACTGAAGCTTTCTTT | CASSFTGSGTEAFF
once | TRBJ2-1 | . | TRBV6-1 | TGTGCCAGCAGTGAAGTTGGCTTCAGTGAGCAGTTCTTC | CASSEVGFSEQFF
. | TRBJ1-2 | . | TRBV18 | TGTGCCAGCTCACCGTTCCGGACAGATAAGGATGGCTACACCTTC | CASSPFRTDKDGYTF
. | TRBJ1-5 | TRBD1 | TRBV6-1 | TGTGCCAGCAGTGGGGACAGACTCAATCAGCCCCAGCATTTT | CASSGDRLNQPQHF
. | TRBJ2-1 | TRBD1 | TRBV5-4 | TGTGCCAGCAGCCCGATGGACAGGGGGTTTAGCTCCTACAATGAGCAGTTCTTC | CASSPMDRGFSSYNEQFF
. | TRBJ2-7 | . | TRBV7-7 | TGTGCTAGCAGCTTAAGGCCGGGAGATACCTCCTACGAGCAGTACTTC | CASSLRPGDTSYEQYF
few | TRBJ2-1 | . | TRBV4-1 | TGCGCCAGCAGCCAAGAGCCGTTCGGGGCCTACAATGAGCAGTTCTTC | CASSQEPFGAYNEQFF
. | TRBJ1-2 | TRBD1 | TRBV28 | TGTGCCAGCAGTCCACCCAGGGGACAGAATTATGGCTACACCTTC | CASSPPRGQNYGYTF
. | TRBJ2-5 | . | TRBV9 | TGTGCCAGCAGCGTAGGGTGGGGGGGCCAGCAGACCCAGTACTTC | CASSVGWGGQQTQYF
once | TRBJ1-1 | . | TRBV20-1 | TGCAGTGCTAGAATCGGTGAAGCTTTCTTT | CSARIGEAFF
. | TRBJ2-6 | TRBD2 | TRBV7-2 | TGTGCCAGCAGCCCGACTAGCGGGAGGTTTGTAGCTGGGGCCAACGTCCTGACTTTC | CASSPTSGRFVAGANVLTF
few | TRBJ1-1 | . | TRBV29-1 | TGCAGCGCTTCAATCGGGGTGAACACTGAAGCTTTCTTT | CSASIGVNTEAFF
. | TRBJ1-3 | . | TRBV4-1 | TGCGCCAGCAGCCTAACGTTGGGAGGCCTCTCTGGAAACACCATATATTTT | CASSLTLGGLSGNTIYF
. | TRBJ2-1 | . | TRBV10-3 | TGTGCCATCAGTGAAACCCTAGCTGCCGGCGGGATTTACAATGAGCAGTTCTTC | CAISETLAAGGIYNEQFF
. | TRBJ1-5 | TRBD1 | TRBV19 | TGTGCCAGTAGTATGTCCACAGGGGGGAATCAGCCCCAGCATTTT | CASSMSTGGNQPQHF
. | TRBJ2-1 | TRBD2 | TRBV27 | TGTGCCAGCAGCATACTAGCGGGGGACAATGAGCAGTTCTTC | CASSILAGDNEQFF
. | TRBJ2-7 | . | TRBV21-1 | TGTGCCAGCAGCACCCGCCCGGGACAGTCCTACGAGCAGTACTTC | CASSTRPGQSYEQYF
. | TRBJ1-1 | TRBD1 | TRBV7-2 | TGTGCCAGCAGCTTAGCTTATATAGGGACAGGACTAAACACTGAAGCTTTCTTT | CASSLAYIGTGLNTEAFF